Each of the 25 T cell receptor beta chains below was sequenced from the same sample in a study of spatial heterogeneity in lung cancer. Each CDR3 protein is one row after TCRdb ran MiXCR on the 5' RACE reads. The table lists about 44,000 distinct CDR3 sequences, around 15% of them singletons. Time point reported: sample taken at primary tumor resection. The input for sequencing was PBMCs, taken at surgery. All receptors derive from a male donor with early-stage non-small cell lung cancer.

This clonotype was seen more than once but under ten times. This chain uses TRBV5-1 with TRBJ2-7, with TRBD2 matching over 14 bases. Germline assignment: CDR1 SGHRS and CDR2 YFSETQ. The CDR3 extends over 16 amino acids. Trimming cost V 3 bases and J 3 bases; bases outside gene matches: 5. The CDR3 is CASSSTSGRVLYEQYF. The CDR3 DNA is TGCGCCAGCAGCTCGACTAGCGGGAGGGTCCTCTACGAGCAGTACTTC.

This clonotype showed up just a few times. This rearrangement joins TRBV7-9 to TRBJ1-6; 12 nucleotides match TRBD1. V lost 0 bases and J lost 10; bases outside the gene matches: 4. The CDR3 extends over 16 amino acids. Germline V gene sequence: CDR1 SEHNR, CDR2 FQNEAQ (reference sequence). CDR3 DNA sequence: TGTGCCAGCAGCTTAGCCGGGACAGGGGGCGGATCACCCCTCCACTTT. As protein: CASSLAGTGGGSPLHF.

This clonotype occurred a few times. The rearrangement uses TRBV7-9 and TRBJ2-5, with 15 bases lining up with TRBD2. The CDR3 loop spans 16 amino acids. Germline assignment: CDR1 SEHNR and CDR2 FQNEAQ (reference sequence). V lost 5 bases, J lost 4 bases, and 5 bases stayed unmatched. This CDR3 reads CASSPWTSGRAETQYF. CDR3 bases: TGTGCCAGCAGCCCCTGGACTAGCGGGAGGGCAGAGACCCAGTACTTC.

This clonotype was observed many times. The chain uses TRBV29-1 and TRBJ2-5; TRBD1 or TRBD2 may be the D gene (5 bases each). The germline V gene encodes CDR1 SQVTM and CDR2 ANQGSEA. CDR3 length: 13 amino acids. The germline V and J ends were trimmed by 2 bases and 1 base, with 8 bases remaining between them. Written as DNA, the CDR3 is TGCAGCGTTGAAAGGGACCTCCAAGAGACCCAGTACTTC. Amino acid sequence: CSVERDLQETQYF.

Only a few counts were recorded for this clonotype. The chain is built from TRBV7-6 and TRBJ1-5; possible D gene TRBD1, 6 bases. The CDR3 totals 17 residues. Trimming removed 5 bases from V and 3 bases from J, with 20 bases in between. Germline V lookup: CDR1 SGHVS, CDR2 FNYEAQ. Written as DNA, the CDR3 is TGTGCCAGCAGCCCGCCACTCGCACAGGGCCTCAATCAGCCCCAGCATTTT. Its protein is CASSPPLAQGLNQPQHF.

Written as DNA, the CDR3 is TGCAGTGCCCGACCTCTTAACTATGGCTACACCTTC. It codes for CSARPLNYGYTF. V is TRBV20-1 and J is TRBJ1-2; D is ambiguous. Between the trimmed V and J ends, which lost 6 bases and 1 base, there was a span of 9 bases. Germline-derived CDR1 and CDR2 are DFQATT and SNEGSKA (reference sequence). The CDR3 covers 12 residues.

This clonotype appeared a few times. This CDR3 is CSARDLPGGAGGHEQFF. The CDR3 DNA is TGCAGTGCTAGAGACCTTCCCGGGGGAGCGGGGGGGCACGAGCAGTTCTTC. The chain uses TRBV20-1 and TRBJ2-1; TRBD2 matches 10 bases. The V gene end was trimmed by 0 bases and the J gene end by 10 bases; junction bases not matched to a gene: 15. This CDR3 comprises 17 residues. Germline V lookup: CDR1 DFQATT, CDR2 SNEGSKA (reference sequence).

A few counts support this clonotype. The CDR3 loop is CASSMTSGSSYEQYF. The CDR3 nucleotides read TGTGCCAGCAGCATGACTAGCGGGAGTTCCTACGAGCAGTACTTC. The rearrangement links TRBV5-5 to TRBJ2-7; TRBD2 matches at 12 bases. Germline V gives CDR1 SGHKS, CDR2 YYEKEE (reference sequence). CDR3 length: 15 residues. V lost 4 bases to trimming and J lost 1 base; unmatched junction nucleotides: 3. Full variable domain (remainder filled in from reference TRBV5-5 and TRBJ2-7): DAGVTQSPTHLIKTRGQQVTLRCSPISGHKSVSWYQQVLGQGPQFIFQYYEKEERGRGNFPDRFSARQFPNYSSELNVNALLLGDSALYLCASSMTSGSSYEQYFGPGTRLTVT.

This clonotype showed up many times. Here the CDR3 reads CASSLAARVNEQYF. CDR3 nucleotide sequence: TGCGCCAGCAGCTTGGCCGCCAGGGTGAACGAGCAGTACTTC. The rearrangement links TRBV5-1 to TRBJ2-7, with D perhaps TRBD1 (5 bases). The CDR3 length is 14 residues. Germline CDR1 and CDR2: SGHRS and YFSETQ. V was pared by 0 bases and J by 5 bases, with 12 bases between.

There are a few counts of this clonotype. This sequence joins TRBV5-5 and TRBJ2-7, with D hard to call. The length of the CDR3 is 14 residues. Deletions cut 1 base from V and 1 base from J, with 9 bases between. Germline CDR1 reads SGHKS; CDR2 reads YYEKEE (reference sequence). CDR3 nucleotide sequence: TGTGCCAGCAGCTTGACCCCCGGATCCTACGAGCAGTACTTC. Protein sequence: CASSLTPGSYEQYF. Full variable domain (rest looked up from reference TRBV5-5 and TRBJ2-7): DAGVTQSPTHLIKTRGQQVTLRCSPISGHKSVSWYQQVLGQGPQFIFQYYEKEERGRGNFPDRFSARQFPNYSSELNVNALLLGDSALYLCASSLTPGSYEQYFGPGTRLTVT.

The V gene is TRBV20-1, the J gene TRBJ1-1; TRBD1 aligns across 7 bases. The junction had 7 bases not matched to a gene; V was cut back by 6 bases and J by 3 bases. This CDR3 has 13 amino acids. Germline V gene sequence: CDR1 DFQATT, CDR2 SNEGSKA (reference sequence). CDR3 nucleotide sequence: TGCAGTGCAAGACAGGGAAGGGACACTGAAGCTTTCTTT. Protein product: CSARQGRDTEAFF.

This clonotype was detected a few times. V and J are TRBV12-3 or TRBV12-4 and TRBJ1-3; D perhaps matches TRBD1 (5 bases). The V end lost 7 bases, the J end lost 1 base, and 14 bases lay between the germline ends. The CDR3 loop spans 15 amino acids. This CDR3 is CASNHRRLSGNTIYF. The CDR3 DNA reads as TGTGCCAGCAATCACAGGCGATTGTCTGGAAACACCATATATTTT.

The chain employs TRBV12-3 or TRBV12-4 and TRBJ2-1, with D perhaps given as TRBD1 or TRBD2 (6 bases each). V shed 5 bases and J shed 8 bases, with 10 bases lying between them. The CDR3 covers 12 residues. CDR3 bases: TGTGCCAGCAGTCTCCGGGGGCATGAGCAGTTCTTC. Encoded protein: CASSLRGHEQFF.

The rearrangement links TRBV2 to TRBJ2-1; 8 nucleotides match TRBD1. Germline V gives CDR1 SNHLY, CDR2 FYNNEI. The CDR3 loop spans 17 amino acids. V was pared by 2 bases and J by 3 bases, with 9 bases of the junction left unmatched. CDR3 coding DNA: TGTGCCAGCAGTGAACGTCAGGGGACAGGAGACTACAATGAGCAGTTCTTC. Encoded protein: CASSERQGTGDYNEQFF.

This clonotype was recorded a few times. V is TRBV9 and J is TRBJ1-2; D is uncertain. CDR1 is SGDLS and CDR2 is YYNGEE in the germline V gene. The V end was cut by 0 bases, the J end by 8 bases, with 14 bases between. This CDR3 is 14 amino acids long. The CDR3 loop is CASSVAASPYGYTF. In DNA form, the CDR3 reads TGTGCCAGCAGCGTAGCTGCCAGCCCGTACGGCTACACCTTC. Combining the CDR3 with reference TRBV9 and TRBJ1-2 gives the whole variable domain DSGVTQTPKHLITATGQRVTLRCSPRSGDLSVYWYQQSLDQGLQFLIQYYNGEERAKGNILERFSAQQFPDLHSELNLSSLELGDSALYFCASSVAASPYGYTFGSGTRLTVV.

This clonotype came up many times. V gene TRBV4-1 combines with J gene TRBJ1-1; D is unclear. Germline values: CDR1 MGHRA, CDR2 YSYEKL. The CDR3 is 14 amino acids. Trimming removed 1 base from V and 1 base from J, with 7 bases in between. The CDR3 spells CASSQVGRNTEAFF. In DNA form, the CDR3 reads TGCGCCAGCAGCCAAGTCGGCAGGAACACTGAAGCTTTCTTT.

This clonotype has just a few counts. The chain is built from TRBV3-1 and TRBJ2-4, with D perhaps matching TRBD1 or TRBD2 (5 bases each). The CDR3 spans 14 residues. The V gene's germline CDR1 is LGHDT and CDR2 YNNKEL (reference sequence). Trimming stripped 1 base from V and 8 bases from J, with 12 bases between. The CDR3 DNA reads TGTGCCAGCAGCCAAGTTAGAGGGGCTGACATTCAGTACTTC. Amino acids: CASSQVRGADIQYF.

This clonotype has a handful of counts. The rearrangement links TRBV6-1 to TRBJ2-5; D may be TRBD1 (5 bases). The CDR3 runs to 14 residues. Germline-derived CDR1 and CDR2 are MNHNS and SASEGT. Deletions cut 6 bases from V and 5 bases from J, with 16 bases between. CDR3 DNA: TGTGCCAGCAGGAACCAGGGCGCTGAGGAGACCCAGTACTTC. Translating it yields CASRNQGAEETQYF.

At least ten counts were recorded for this clonotype. J is TRBJ2-7 and V is TRBV28; TRBD2 aligns across 8 bases. Germline assignment: CDR1 MDHEN and CDR2 SYDVKM. J was trimmed by 5 bases and V by 4 bases; bases with no gene match: 7. The CDR3 is 14 amino acids. As DNA, the CDR3 is TGTGCCAGCAGTTATCTTAGCGGGATGAACGAGCAGTACTTC. Its translation: CASSYLSGMNEQYF.

The table lists this clonotype with a count of one. V gene TRBV7-9 combines with J gene TRBJ1-4, with 7 bases that match TRBD1. Per the germline V gene, CDR1 is SEHNR and CDR2 is FQNEAQ (reference sequence). The V segment lost 7 bases and the J segment 5 bases; nucleotides outside the gene matches: 10. The CDR3 totals 15 residues. Here the CDR3 DNA reads TGTGCCAGCATTAAGGACAGGAAGAACAATGAAAAACTGTTTTTT. It is translated as CASIKDRKNNEKLFF.

This clonotype was observed many times. The chain employs TRBV2 and TRBJ1-5, with D possibly TRBD1 on 6 matching bases. The CDR3 is 13 amino acids. V lost 2 bases and J lost 4, with 6 bases in between. The germline V gene has CDR1 SNHLY and CDR2 FYNNEI. The CDR3 protein is CASSERGNQPQHF. The CDR3 DNA reads TGTGCCAGCAGTGAAAGGGGGAATCAGCCCCAGCATTTT.

The rearrangement joins TRBV20-1 to TRBJ2-7, with 8 bases aligning to TRBD1. J lost 5 bases, V lost 1 base, and 4 bases had no gene match. The CDR3 runs to 13 residues. Germline CDR1 is DFQATT and CDR2 is SNEGSKA (reference sequence). CDR3 nucleotides: TGCAGTGCTAGAGTCAGGGGGCTCGACGAGCAGTACTTC. Translated, it gives CSARVRGLDEQYF.

The chain employs TRBV5-5 and TRBJ2-5, with TRBD1 identical over 9 bases. The junction had 6 bases not matched to a gene; V was cut back by 4 bases and J by 5 bases. Germline V gene sequence: CDR1 SGHKS, CDR2 YYEKEE (reference sequence). This CDR3 is 14 amino acids long. This CDR3 reads CASSAWDRVETQYF. Here the CDR3 DNA reads TGTGCCAGCAGCGCCTGGGACAGGGTGGAGACCCAGTACTTC.

The V call is TRBV6-5, the J call TRBJ2-3, with 7 bases lining up with TRBD1. CDR3 size: 21 residues. V dropped 0 bases and J dropped 1; count of bases not matched to a gene: 19. CDR1 and CDR2 (germline): MNHEY, SVGAGI. This CDR3 reads CASSYSAFWAVDRDRTDTQYF. CDR3 coding DNA: TGTGCCAGCAGTTACTCGGCTTTTTGGGCAGTCGACAGGGATCGCACAGATACGCAGTATTTT.

The gene calls are TRBV7-2 and TRBJ1-2, with D maybe TRBD1 (5 bases). The V end lost 5 bases, the J end lost 7 bases, and 20 bases lay between the germline ends. Looked up from germline, CDR1 is SGHTA and CDR2 is FQGNSA. The CDR3 totals 15 residues. DNA of the CDR3: TGTGCCAGCAGCGCCTACGGTGAGGGGTCCCGTGGCTACACCTTC. It is translated as CASSAYGEGSRGYTF.